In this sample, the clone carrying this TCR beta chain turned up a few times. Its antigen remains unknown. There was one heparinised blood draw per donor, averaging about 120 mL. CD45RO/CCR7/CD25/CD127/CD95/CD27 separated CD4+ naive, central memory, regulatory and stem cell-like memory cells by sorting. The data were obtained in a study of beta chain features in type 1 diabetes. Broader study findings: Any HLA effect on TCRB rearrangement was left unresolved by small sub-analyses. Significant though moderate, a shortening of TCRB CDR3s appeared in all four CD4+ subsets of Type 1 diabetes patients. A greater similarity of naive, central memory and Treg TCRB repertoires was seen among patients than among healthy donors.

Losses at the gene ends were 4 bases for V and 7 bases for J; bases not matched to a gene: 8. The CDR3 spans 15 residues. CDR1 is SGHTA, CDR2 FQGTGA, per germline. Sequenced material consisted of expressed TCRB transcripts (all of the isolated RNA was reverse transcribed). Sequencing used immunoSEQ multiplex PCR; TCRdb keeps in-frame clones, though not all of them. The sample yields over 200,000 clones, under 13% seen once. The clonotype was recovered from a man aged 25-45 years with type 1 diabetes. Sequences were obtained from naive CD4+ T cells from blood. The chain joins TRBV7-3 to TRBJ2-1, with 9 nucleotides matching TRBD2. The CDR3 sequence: CASSSQAGGGNEQFF. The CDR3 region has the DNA TGTGCCAGCAGCTCTCAAGCGGGGGGAGGGAATGAGCAGTTCTTC.